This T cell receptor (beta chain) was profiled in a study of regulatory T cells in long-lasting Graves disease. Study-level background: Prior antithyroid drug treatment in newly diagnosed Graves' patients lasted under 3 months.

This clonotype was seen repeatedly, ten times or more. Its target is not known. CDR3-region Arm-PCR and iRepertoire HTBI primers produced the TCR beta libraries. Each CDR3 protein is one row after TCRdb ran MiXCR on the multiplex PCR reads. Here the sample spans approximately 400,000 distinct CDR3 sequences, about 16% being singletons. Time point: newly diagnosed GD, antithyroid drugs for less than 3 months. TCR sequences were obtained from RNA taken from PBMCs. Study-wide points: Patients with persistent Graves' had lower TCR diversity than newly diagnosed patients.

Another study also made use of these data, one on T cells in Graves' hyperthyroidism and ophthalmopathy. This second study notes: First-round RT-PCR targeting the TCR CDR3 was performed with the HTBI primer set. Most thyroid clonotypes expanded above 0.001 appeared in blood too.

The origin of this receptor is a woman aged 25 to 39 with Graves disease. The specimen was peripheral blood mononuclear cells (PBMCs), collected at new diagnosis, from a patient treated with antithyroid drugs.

CDR3 coding DNA: TGTGCCAGCAGCTTGGCCCCTAGCGGGATAGGGGAGCTGTTTTTT. Residues: CASSLAPSGIGELFF. The V gene is TRBV5-6, the J gene TRBJ2-2; 9 bases line up with TRBD2. There are 15 residues in the CDR3. V dropped 0 bases and J dropped 8; count of bases not matched to a gene: 5. CDR1 SGHDT and CDR2 YYEEEE come from the germline V gene.